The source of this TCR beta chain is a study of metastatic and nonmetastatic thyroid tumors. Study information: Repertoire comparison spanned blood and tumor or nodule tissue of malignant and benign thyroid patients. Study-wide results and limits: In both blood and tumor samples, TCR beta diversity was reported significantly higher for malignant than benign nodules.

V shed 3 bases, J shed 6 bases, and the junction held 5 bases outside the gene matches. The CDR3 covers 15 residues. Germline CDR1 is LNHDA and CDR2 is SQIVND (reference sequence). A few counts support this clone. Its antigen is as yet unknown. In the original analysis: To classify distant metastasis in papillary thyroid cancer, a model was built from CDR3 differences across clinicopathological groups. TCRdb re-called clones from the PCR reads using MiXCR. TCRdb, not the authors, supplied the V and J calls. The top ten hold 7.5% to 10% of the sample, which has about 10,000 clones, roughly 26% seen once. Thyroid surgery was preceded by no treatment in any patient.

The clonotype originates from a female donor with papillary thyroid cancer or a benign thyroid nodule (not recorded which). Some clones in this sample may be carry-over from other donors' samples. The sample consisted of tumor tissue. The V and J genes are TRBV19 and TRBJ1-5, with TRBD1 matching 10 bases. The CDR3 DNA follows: TGTGCCAGTAGTATTACGACAGGGGGCCCTCAGCCCCAGCATTTT. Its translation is CASSITTGGPQPQHF.